This T cell receptor beta chain was profiled in a study of cytomegalovirus exposure and HLA in healthy donors. The PCR used 60 Vbeta and 13 Jbeta primers. Clones were read by immunoSEQ multiplex PCR, and TCRdb kept only the in-frame ones, dropping some. The top ten hold roughly 4% of the sample, which has 130,000 to 150,000 clones, about 76% seen once. The germline CDR1 and CDR2 sequences are SEHNR and FQNEAQ (reference sequence). V trimming: 3 bases; J trimming: 7 bases; junction bases outside the gene matches: 11. There are 16 residues in the CDR3. This clone showed up just a few times. This clonotype was obtained from a man in his late teens or twenties in good health and CMV-seronegative. This chain links TRBV7-9 with TRBJ1-4, with 7 bases identical to TRBD1. Sequenced sample: PBMCs. CDR3 DNA sequence: TGTGCCAGCAGCTTGGGGAATTTAGGGGGCCGTGAAAAACTGTTTTTT. This translates into CASSLGNLGGREKLFF.